This T cell receptor beta chain was recorded in a study of T cell repertoires in cytomegalovirus infection. Whole-study context: Public TCR beta signatures were indicative of both CMV infection and a matching HLA type. General study results and limits: CMV-specific TCR beta clonotypes restricted by HLA-C were the ones dominating the ex vivo response.

V was shortened by 5 bases and J by 8 bases, with 13 bases between the two germline ends. This CDR3 region has 14 residues. Germline CDR1 is SGHVS and CDR2 is FQNEAQ. A single record per CDR3 protein comes from TCRdb applying MiXCR to the reads. Here the sample spans tens of thousands of distinct CDR3 sequences, around 33% being singletons. This clonotype was counted many times. Its antigen is as yet unknown. This TCR came from a human donor in good health (CMV status not recorded). Some clones in this sample may be carry-over from other donors' samples. This rearrangement joins TRBV7-8 to TRBJ1-6, with D maybe TRBD1 (6 bases). The sequenced sample consisted of PBMCs, sequenced either directly or after in vitro stimulation (not recorded which). CDR3 sequence reads: CASSLRQVDSPLHF. As DNA, the CDR3 is TGTGCCAGCAGCCTAAGACAGGTCGATTCACCCCTCCACTTT.